This T cell receptor beta chain comes out of a study of blood T cell repertoires in COVID-19. In the study overall: The United States, Italy and Spain supplied acute and convalescent COVID-19 samples.

A single count supports this clone. Per the study methods: Counts of nucleated cells, estimated from reference gene primer amplification, were obtained. This table comes from immunoSEQ multiplex PCR, and its TCRdb copy is limited to in-frame clones, with some not included. V and J calls and clone size follow that table, whereas D and trimming were derived from the DNA. The table records approximately 280,000 clones, 90% of them present only once. Participants were aged 18 to 89 years from 20 to 30 US areas. Grouping used clinical history reported by participants in a survey and questionnaire. The length of the CDR3 is 15 residues. With 1 base clipped from V and 3 bases from J, the junction kept 3 bases outside the gene matches. The V gene's germline CDR1 is SGHTA and CDR2 FQGNSA.

The specimen was PBMCs or T cells enriched from blood (not recorded which). The chain links TRBV7-2 to TRBJ2-7; 10 bases are shared with TRBD2. This receptor was taken from a woman aged 18-30 years with acute COVID-19. The CDR3 DNA reads TGTGCCAGCAGCTTAGGCCCTAGCGGGAGCTACGAGCAGTACTTC. Its translation is CASSLGPSGSYEQYF.